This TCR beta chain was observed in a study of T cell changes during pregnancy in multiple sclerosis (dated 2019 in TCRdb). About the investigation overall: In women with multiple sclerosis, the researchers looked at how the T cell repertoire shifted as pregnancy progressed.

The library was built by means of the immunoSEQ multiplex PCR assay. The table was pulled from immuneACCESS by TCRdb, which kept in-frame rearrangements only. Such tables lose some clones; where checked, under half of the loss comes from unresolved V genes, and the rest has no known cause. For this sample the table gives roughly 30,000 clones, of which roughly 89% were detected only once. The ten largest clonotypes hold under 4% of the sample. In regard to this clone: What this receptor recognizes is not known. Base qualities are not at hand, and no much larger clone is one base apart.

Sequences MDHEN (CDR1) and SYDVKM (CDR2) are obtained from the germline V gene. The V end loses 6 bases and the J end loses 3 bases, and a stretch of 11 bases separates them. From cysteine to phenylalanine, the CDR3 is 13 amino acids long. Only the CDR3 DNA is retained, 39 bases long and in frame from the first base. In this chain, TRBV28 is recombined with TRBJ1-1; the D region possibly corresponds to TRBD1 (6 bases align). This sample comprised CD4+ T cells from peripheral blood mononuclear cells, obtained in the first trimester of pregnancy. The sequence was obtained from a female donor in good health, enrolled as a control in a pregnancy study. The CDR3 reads CASSLSGDTEAFF. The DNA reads TGTGCCAGCAGCCTCTCAGGGGACACTGAAGCTTTCTTT.